These 14 T cell receptor beta chains share one sample of origin, sequenced in a study of CD4+ T cells in melanoma. Sequencing was performed with immunoSEQ multiplex PCR; in TCRdb, only in-frame clones are kept and a portion is missing. Here the sample spans over 100,000 clones, about nine tenths being singletons. Sequenced sample: peripheral blood. The receptors shown here come from a human donor with melanoma.

The chain joins TRBV4-3 to TRBJ2-1, with 8 bases matching TRBD2. Germline trimming cut 6 bases from V and 0 bases from J; bases unmatched to any gene: 7. Germline values: CDR1 LGHNA, CDR2 YSLEER. This CDR3 comprises 16 residues. CDR3 in DNA: TGCGCCAGCAGTCCGGGACTAGGGAGCTCCTACAATGAGCAGTTCTTC. It yields the protein CASSPGLGSSYNEQFF.

The rearrangement joins TRBV4-2 to TRBJ2-7; the match to TRBD1 covers 7 bases. Germline CDR1 LGHNA, CDR2 YNFKEQ. V lost 2 bases and J lost 3; bases outside the gene matches: 4. The CDR3 spans 14 residues. In nucleotides, the CDR3 is TGTGCCAGCAGCCAATCACCAGGGGGCTACGAGCAGTACTTC. It is translated as CASSQSPGGYEQYF.

The chain is built from TRBV19 and TRBJ2-7; D possibly matches TRBD1 or TRBD2 (5 bases each). V was trimmed by 4 bases and J by 3 bases, leaving 16 bases between them. The length of the CDR3 is 15 residues. CDR1 is LNHDA, CDR2 SQIVND, per germline (reference sequence). This CDR3 reads CASSTRDGYYYEQYF. CDR3 coding DNA: TGTGCCAGTAGTACCAGGGACGGTTATTACTACGAGCAGTACTTC.

The chain carries TRBV5-4 and TRBJ2-5; 8 bases match TRBD2. Trimming removed 0 bases from V and 5 bases from J; junction bases left unmatched: 6. Looked up from germline, CDR1 is SGHNT and CDR2 is YYREEE (reference sequence). The CDR3 loop spans 15 amino acids. The CDR3 DNA sequence: TGTGCCAGCAGCTTGGCTCCGACTAGCGCGGAGACCCAGTACTTC. Its protein is CASSLAPTSAETQYF. The full variable domain, rest sourced from reference TRBV5-4 and TRBJ2-5, is ETGVTQSPTHLIKTRGQQVTLRCSSQSGHNTVSWYQQALGQGPQFIFQYYREEENGRGNFPPRFSGLQFPNYSSELNVNALELDDSALYLCASSLAPTSAETQYFGPGTRLLVL.

This chain joins TRBV9 and TRBJ1-3; 7 nucleotides match TRBD1. After removal of 4 bases from V and 7 bases from J, the junction contained 11 bases not matched to a gene. The CDR3 runs 15 residues. Germline V gene lookup returns CDR1 SGDLS and CDR2 YYNGEE. In DNA form, the CDR3 reads TGTGCCAGCAGCCCTACGACAGGGAGGAGTAACACCATATATTTT. Encoded protein: CASSPTTGRSNTIYF.

The rearrangement joins TRBV19 to TRBJ2-7, with D possibly being TRBD1 (6 bases). V was shortened by 3 bases and J by 2 bases, with 11 bases between the two germline ends. Germline CDR1 reads LNHDA; CDR2 reads SQIVND (reference sequence). The CDR3 covers 14 residues. This CDR3 is CASSINRATYEQYF. Written as DNA, the CDR3 is TGTGCCAGTAGTATCAACAGGGCCACCTACGAGCAGTACTTC. The complete variable domain, with remaining parts taken from reference TRBV19 and TRBJ2-7, reads DGGITQSPKYLFRKEGQNVTLSCEQNLNHDAMYWYRQDPGQGLRLIYYSQIVNDFQKGDIAEGYSVSREKKESFPLTVTSAQKNPTAFYLCASSINRATYEQYFGPGTRLTVT.

This chain joins TRBV18 and TRBJ2-5; 8 bases are a match to TRBD1. With 4 bases clipped from V and 1 base from J, the junction kept 5 bases outside the gene matches. Germline V gene sequence: CDR1 KGHSH, CDR2 LQKENI. The CDR3 covers 15 residues. For the CDR3, the DNA is TGTGCCAGCTCACGAGGACAGGGTGGCCAAGAGACCCAGTACTTC. Residues: CASSRGQGGQETQYF.

This clone was detected only once. The chain has TRBV5-4 and TRBJ2-3, with TRBD1 matching over 7 bases. J was trimmed by 1 base and V by 3 bases; bases with no gene match: 5. The V gene's germline CDR1 is SGHNT and CDR2 YYREEE (reference sequence). CDR3 length equals 15 residues. CDR3 amino acids: CASSSRDRRTDTQYF. The CDR3, as DNA: TGTGCCAGCAGCTCCCGGGACAGACGCACAGATACGCAGTATTTT.

This sequence joins TRBV10-3 and TRBJ2-6; 9 bases are a match to TRBD1. After removal of 4 bases from V and 0 bases from J, the junction contained 7 bases not matched to a gene. Germline values: CDR1 ENHRY, CDR2 SYGVKD. The CDR3 contains 18 residues. CDR3 in DNA: TGTGCCATCAGTGGGTTGGGGACAGGGTACTCTGGGGCCAACGTCCTGACTTTC. The encoded protein is CAISGLGTGYSGANVLTF.

Here the CDR3 reads CASSRDRGGDEQYF. The CDR3 DNA reads TGTGCCAGCAGCAGAGACAGGGGGGGAGACGAGCAGTACTTC. The chain combines TRBV7-2 with TRBJ2-7; 9 bases are shared with TRBD1. V shed 5 bases, J shed 5 bases, and the junction held 7 bases outside the gene matches. CDR3 length equals 14 residues. Germline V gives CDR1 SGHTA, CDR2 FQGNSA.

This clone was found once. The V gene is TRBV28, the J gene TRBJ1-6; D might be TRBD1 (5 bases). Trimming shortened V by 3 bases and J by 9 bases, and 15 bases separated the two germline ends. Germline V gene lookup returns CDR1 MDHEN and CDR2 SYDVKM. This CDR3 spans 15 amino acids. CDR3: CASSFRGVGGSPLHF. CDR3 nucleotides: TGTGCCAGCAGTTTCCGGGGTGTCGGGGGTTCACCCCTCCACTTT.

The V and J genes are TRBV7-9 and TRBJ1-2; D is possibly TRBD1 (5 bases). CDR1 SEHNR and CDR2 FQNEAQ come from the germline V gene (reference sequence). The V end lost 1 base, the J end lost 6 bases, and 12 bases lay between the germline ends. The CDR3 is 14 amino acids. CDR3: CASSLGQGQDGYTF. The CDR3 DNA reads as TGTGCCAGCAGCTTAGGGCAGGGCCAGGATGGCTACACCTTC.

The chain uses TRBV12-5 and TRBJ2-7; D gene uncertain. The CDR3 sequence is 12 residues long. V lost 6 bases, J lost 3 bases, and 9 bases lay in between. CDR1 LGHNT and CDR2 FRNRAP come from the germline V gene. In nucleotides, the CDR3 is TGTGCTAGTGGACCTAATTTCTACGAGCAGTACTTC. Translating gives CASGPNFYEQYF.

This clone has only a few counts. The chain employs TRBV28 and TRBJ2-2; the D is unclear. This CDR3 region has 11 residues. From germline, CDR1 is MDHEN and CDR2 SYDVKM. Trimming left V 5 bases short and J 5 bases short, with 3 bases between. The CDR3 reads CASSETGELFF. In nucleotides, the CDR3 is TGTGCCAGCAGTGAAACCGGGGAGCTGTTTTTT.